A single sample gave rise to the 8 T cell receptor beta chains below, sequenced in a study of blood T cell repertoires in COVID-19. Sequencing was performed with immunoSEQ multiplex PCR; in TCRdb, only in-frame clones are kept and a portion is missing. The sample consists of 200,000 to 250,000 clones, 65% to 90% of them appearing once. Material for sequencing was peripheral blood. The receptors here all came from a woman in her forties who had recovered from COVID-19.

This clone showed up just a few times. The chain recombines TRBV2 with TRBJ1-5; perhaps TRBD1 as D (5 bases). Per the germline V gene, CDR1 is SNHLY and CDR2 is FYNNEI. This CDR3 has 15 amino acids. Trimming stripped 4 bases from V and 0 bases from J, with 10 bases between. The CDR3 DNA is TGTGCCAGCAGTGTATCAGGGTATAGCAATCAGCCCCAGCATTTT. Translated: CASSVSGYSNQPQHF.

In this sample, this clone turned up once. This chain joins TRBV3-1 (or the pseudogene TRBV3-2) and TRBJ1-6; 7 positions match TRBD1. Germline CDR1 and CDR2: LGHDT and YNNKEL (reference sequence). The CDR3 runs 15 residues. V lost 1 base and J lost 10; bases outside the gene matches: 7. This CDR3 is CASSQVTGVGSPLHF. The CDR3 DNA reads as TGTGCCAGCAGCCAAGTAACAGGGGTGGGCTCACCCCTCCACTTT.

A single count supports this clone. The CDR3 reads CATSDSDRVGTDTQYF. In DNA, the CDR3 is TGTGCCACCAGTGACAGTGACAGGGTCGGTACAGATACGCAGTATTTT. This chain uses TRBV24-1 with TRBJ2-3; 7 nucleotides align to TRBD1. CDR1 KGHDR and CDR2 SFDVKD come from the germline V gene. The J segment lost 3 bases and the V segment lost 4 bases, leaving 9 bases of the junction unmatched. The CDR3 extends over 16 amino acids.

The gene calls are TRBV27 and TRBJ2-7; a weak D match, TRBD2 (5 bases). The CDR3 has 14 amino acids. Trimming pared 2 bases from V and 4 bases from J, leaving 12 bases between. Germline CDR1 and CDR2: MNHEY and SMNVEV (reference sequence). The CDR3 protein is CASSLLGPGYEQYF. The CDR3 nucleotides are TGTGCCAGCAGTTTACTGGGTCCGGGGTACGAGCAGTACTTC.

The J gene is TRBJ2-7, the V gene TRBV6-5; possible D gene TRBD2, 6 bases. V was shortened by 7 bases and J by 1 base, with 11 bases between the two germline ends. The V gene's germline CDR1 is MNHEY and CDR2 SVGAGI. The CDR3 totals 13 residues. The CDR3 nucleotides read TGTGCCAGCAACGGGGGTCAATCCTACGAGCAGTACTTC. It specifies CASNGGQSYEQYF.

This rearrangement joins TRBV7-8 to TRBJ1-1; D is uncertain. CDR1 and CDR2 (germline): SGHVS, FQNEAQ. The CDR3 runs 13 residues. Trimming took off 5 bases at V and 1 base at J, with 8 bases between the two ends. The CDR3 loop reads CASSVTRNTEAFF. Here the CDR3 DNA reads TGTGCCAGCAGCGTGACTAGGAACACTGAAGCTTTCTTT.

J is TRBJ1-1 and V is TRBV7-2; D remains ambiguous. The CDR3 consists of 17 residues. Trimming pared 0 bases from V and 1 base from J, leaving 15 bases between. The germline CDR1 and CDR2 sequences are SGHTA and FQGNSA. In nucleotides, the CDR3 is TGTGCCAGCAGCTTAGCGCTGGAGGCGACCCCGAACACTGAAGCTTTCTTT. Translated, it gives CASSLALEATPNTEAFF.

Remarks on this clone: This sample also contains other DNA sequences that code for the same CDR3. The V call is TRBV28, the J call TRBJ1-2; D perhaps matches TRBD1 (5 bases). The CDR3 sequence is 13 residues long. Germline V lookup: CDR1 MDHEN, CDR2 SYDVKM. Trimming took 3 bases from V and 8 from J, leaving 13 bases between them. The CDR3 spells CASSLGQGGGYTF. The CDR3 DNA follows: TGTGCCAGCAGTTTGGGGCAGGGAGGCGGCTACACCTTC.